What follows is one T cell receptor beta chain and its context. What this receptor recognizes is not known. Within one base of it there is no much larger clone, and no base qualities were kept. In the prospective study, participants were roughly 18 to 90 years old, resided in 24 geographic areas of the United States, and were enrolled through a virtual design. In the prospective study, cohorts were assigned on the basis of participant-reported clinical history obtained from a screening survey and a study questionnaire. ImmuneRACE Cohort 3 recovered participants were defined by two consecutive negative NP/OP PCR tests, healthcare professional clearance, or symptom resolution. Mobile phlebotomists in the prospective study collected whole blood, serum and a nasopharyngeal or oropharyngeal swab from every participant. Additional blood draws and questionnaires over an approximately 2-month period could optionally be provided by prospective study participants. Blood samples from the prospective study were shipped frozen or at room temperature prior to DNA extraction.

The immunoSEQ Assay, a bias-controlled multiplex PCR, was used to amplify TCRbeta CDR3 regions from genomic DNA. The authors processed their data as follows. Nucleated cell counts per sample were estimated from amplification of reference gene primers within the assay. To quantify the absolute abundance of each unique TCRbeta CDR3 rearrangement, sequence reads were collapsed and filtered. For each sample, productive Simpson clonality was calculated as the square root of Simpson's diversity index over productive rearrangements. TCRdb mirrors the immuneACCESS table, restricted to in-frame sequences. Some clones are absent from its copies; in checked studies, under half trace to an unresolved V gene, and the reason for the others is unknown. V and J calls and clone size are those listed in that table; D and trimming were worked out from the DNA. This sample holds approximately 170,000 clones; around 84% were observed only once. Approximately 3% of the sample comes from the top ten.

These data come from a study of blood T cell repertoires in COVID-19 (dated by TCRdb to about 2020). General notes on the study: Samples covering the acute and convalescent phases of COVID-19 were provided by collaborators in the United States, Italy and Spain. The sample metadata nearly always contained a de-identified subject ID, COVID-19 status, age in years and sex. Subjects who had been exposed to COVID-19, were actively infected with it, or had recovered from it provided the deeply sampled blood TCRbeta repertoires that made up the dataset. The samples were drawn from the first 160 participants of the ongoing ImmuneRACE study and from 950 to 1,500 subjects provided by 6 global collaborators. HLA class I and class II types, where available, came from metadata supplied by the sample provider rather than from assay-based typing. A freely available public database, intended as a resource for researchers studying the immune response to SARS-CoV-2, is where the repertoires were released. The material from the prospective study consisted of cDNA or gDNA derived from T cells, B-cell-depleted T cells, or PBMCs.

Here is what the overall study found, with its caveats: The quantity of clinical and demographic metadata differed by source and by participant and was supplied without curation.

The sample was PBMCs or T cells enriched from blood (not recorded which). The TCR was taken from a woman aged 25 to 39 who had recovered from COVID-19.

The CDR3 protein: CASSLWGRPSYEQYF. In nucleotide form, the sequence is TGTGCCAGCAGTTTATGGGGCAGGCCGTCCTACGAGCAGTACTTC. This chain is built from TRBV28 and TRBJ2-7, with no D gene named confidently. CDR1 MDHEN and CDR2 SYDVKM were looked up in the germline V gene. V is shortened by 0 bases, J by 1 base, and the region joining them spans 10 bases. The CDR3 spans 15 residues, from the cysteine through the phenylalanine. This entry keeps only the CDR3 DNA: 45 bases, framed from base 1.